The 14 T cell receptor beta chains below come from one sample, sequenced in a study of cytomegalovirus exposure and HLA in healthy donors. The PCR employed 60 Vbeta primers together with 13 Jbeta primers. Sequenced by immunoSEQ multiplex PCR; TCRdb stores in-frame clones only, minus some. The data show some 90,000 clones, about 78% seen once. Sequencing was carried out using PBMCs. The receptors originated from a woman between 40 and 50 years old in good health and CMV-seronegative.

The gene calls are TRBV5-4 and TRBJ2-7; D remains unclear. This CDR3 comprises 15 residues. Trimming took 0 bases from V and 7 from J, leaving 17 bases between them. Germline CDR1 SGHNT, CDR2 YYREEE (reference sequence). The CDR3 loop is CASSLETRSLGEQYF. The CDR3 nucleotides are TGTGCCAGCAGCTTGGAAACCCGATCCCTCGGGGAGCAGTACTTC. The variable domain in full, with the rest retrieved from reference TRBV5-4 and TRBJ2-7, is ETGVTQSPTHLIKTRGQQVTLRCSSQSGHNTVSWYQQALGQGPQFIFQYYREEENGRGNFPPRFSGLQFPNYSSELNVNALELDDSALYLCASSLETRSLGEQYFGPGTRLTVT.

This clone appeared once. CDR3 loop: CASSLRGGGTDTQYF. Written as DNA, the CDR3 is TGTGCCAGCAGCTTAAGGGGGGGTGGCACAGATACGCAGTATTTT. The chain uses TRBV7-9 and TRBJ2-3; D is perhaps TRBD2 (7 bases). Germline V gene sequence: CDR1 SEHNR, CDR2 FQNEAQ (reference sequence). The CDR3 covers 15 residues. With 2 bases removed from V and 1 base from J, the gap between germline ends came to 10 bases.

The chain joins TRBV29-1 to TRBJ2-7; TRBD2 aligns across 8 bases. Per germline, CDR1 SQVTM and CDR2 ANQGSEA. Trimming at V came to 7 bases and at J to 2 bases, leaving 10 bases not matched to a gene. The CDR3 covers 14 residues. CDR3 protein: CSAAPLADPYEQYF. Here the CDR3 DNA reads TGCAGCGCCGCTCCACTAGCGGATCCCTACGAGCAGTACTTC.

This clone turned up a few times. The chain joins TRBV27 to TRBJ1-2; TRBD1 aligns across 8 bases. The CDR3 sequence is 13 residues long. The V segment lost 2 bases and the J segment 7 bases; nucleotides outside the gene matches: 3. Germline V gives CDR1 MNHEY, CDR2 SMNVEV (reference sequence). This chain's CDR3 is CASSLGTGGGYTF. As DNA, the CDR3 is TGTGCCAGCAGTTTAGGTACAGGGGGTGGCTACACCTTC.

The chain employs TRBV28 and TRBJ1-1; D is undetermined. The V end lost 3 bases, the J end lost 5 bases, and 10 bases lay between the germline ends. The CDR3 is 13 amino acids. Germline CDR1 reads MDHEN; CDR2 reads SYDVKM. This CDR3 reads CASSLAGRTEAFF. The CDR3 DNA sequence: TGTGCCAGCAGTTTGGCGGGGAGGACTGAAGCTTTCTTT. Full variable domain (missing parts from reference TRBV28 and TRBJ1-1): DVKVTQSSRYLVKRTGEKVFLECVQDMDHENMFWYRQDPGLGLRLIYFSYDVKMKEKGDIPEGYSVSREKKERFSLILESASTNQTSMYLCASSLAGRTEAFFGQGTRLTVV.

This chain links TRBV5-6 with TRBJ2-6; D is uncertain. Between the trimmed V and J ends, which lost 0 bases and 4 bases, there was a span of 11 bases. CDR3 length: 16 residues. Germline CDR1 is SGHDT and CDR2 is YYEEEE. The CDR3 sequence: CASSLEAGVGANVLTF. In nucleotides, the CDR3 is TGTGCCAGCAGCTTGGAAGCAGGCGTAGGGGCCAACGTCCTGACTTTC.

The chain combines TRBV2 with TRBJ1-1; D not certain. V was pared by 8 bases and J by 0 bases, with 10 bases between. From germline, CDR1 is SNHLY and CDR2 FYNNEI. This CDR3 is 13 amino acids long. This chain's CDR3 is CASSSSLNTEAFF. CDR3 nucleotide sequence: TGTGCCAGCTCTTCGAGCCTGAACACTGAAGCTTTCTTT.

The V gene is TRBV30, the J gene TRBJ1-3; D uncertain. V dropped 5 bases and J dropped 4 bases, with 9 bases sitting between them. The CDR3 sequence is 12 residues long. Germline CDR1 GTSNPN, CDR2 SVGIG (reference sequence). CDR3 protein: CAWGQAGNTIYF. In nucleotides, the CDR3 is TGTGCCTGGGGGCAAGCAGGAAACACCATATATTTT.

The chain employs TRBV4-3 and TRBJ2-3, with 7 bases lining up with TRBD1. Germline lookup yields CDR1 LGHNA and CDR2 YSLEER. The CDR3 is made up of 14 amino acids. V gave up 2 bases and J gave up 2 bases; unmatched junction bases: 1. In DNA form, the CDR3 reads TGCGCCAGCAGCCAAACAGGGGCCACAGATACGCAGTATTTT. It is translated as CASSQTGATDTQYF.

V usage is TRBV19 and J usage is TRBJ1-5; 7 bases line up with TRBD1. The V gene's germline CDR1 is LNHDA and CDR2 SQIVND (reference sequence). Trimming cost V 5 bases and J 1 base; bases outside gene matches: 2. The CDR3 is 14 residues long. The CDR3 DNA reads TGTGCCAGTAGTGTGACAGGGAGCAATCAGCCCCAGCATTTT. Translation: CASSVTGSNQPQHF.

The V gene is TRBV7-2, the J gene TRBJ2-1, with 8 bases aligning to TRBD2. This CDR3 spans 13 amino acids. Losses at the gene ends were 5 bases for V and 9 bases for J; bases not matched to a gene: 6. Germline V gives CDR1 SGHTA, CDR2 FQGNSA. The CDR3 loop is CASSTTSGGEQFF. CDR3 in DNA: TGTGCCAGCAGCACTACTAGCGGCGGTGAGCAGTTCTTC.

V gene TRBV6-5 combines with J gene TRBJ1-6, with 8 bases identical to TRBD1. Germline CDR1 MNHEY, CDR2 SVGAGI. The CDR3 is 14 residues long. V was clipped by 7 bases and J by 10 bases; unmatched bases: 9. The CDR3: CASTRDRRRSPLHF. CDR3 bases: TGTGCCAGCACAAGGGACAGGCGGAGGTCACCCCTCCACTTT.

This clone was detected only a few times. The chain is built from TRBV15 and TRBJ2-5; D might be TRBD2 (6 bases). The CDR3 totals 14 residues. Trimming took 8 bases from V and 4 from J, leaving 17 bases between them. Germline V gene sequence: CDR1 LNHNV, CDR2 YYDKDF (reference sequence). The CDR3 DNA is TGTGCCACCTGTGGAGGGGAGGTTGGAGAGACCCAGTACTTC. Translation: CATCGGEVGETQYF.

This clone was seen once. The chain combines TRBV18 with TRBJ2-5; 8 nucleotides line up with TRBD1. This CDR3 has 13 residues. With 3 bases clipped from V and 11 bases from J, the junction kept 8 bases outside the gene matches. Per germline, CDR1 KGHSH and CDR2 LQKENI. The CDR3 here is CASSPTGVGEQYF. For the CDR3, the DNA is TGTGCCAGCTCACCGACAGGGGTCGGGGAGCAGTACTTC.